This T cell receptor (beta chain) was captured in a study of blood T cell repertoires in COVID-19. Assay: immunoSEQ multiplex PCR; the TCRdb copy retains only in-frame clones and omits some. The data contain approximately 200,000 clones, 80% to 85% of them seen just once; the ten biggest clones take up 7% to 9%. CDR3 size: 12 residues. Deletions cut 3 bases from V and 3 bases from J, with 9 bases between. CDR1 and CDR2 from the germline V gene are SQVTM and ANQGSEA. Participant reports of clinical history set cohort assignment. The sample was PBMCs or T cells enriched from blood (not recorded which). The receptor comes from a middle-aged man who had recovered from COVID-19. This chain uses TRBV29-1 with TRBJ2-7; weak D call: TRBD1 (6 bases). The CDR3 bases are TGCAGCGTTGACGAGACAGGCTACGAGCAGTACTTC. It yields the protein CSVDETGYEQYF.